Given below is one T cell receptor beta chain in context. These data originate in a study of monozygotic twins with inflammatory bowel disease. CDR3 length: 14 amino acids. TCRdb re-called the 5' RACE reads; every CDR3 protein appears as one record, without DNA. The listing contains around 410,000 distinct CDR3 sequences. The sequence derives from a human donor with ulcerative colitis or Crohn's disease, or a healthy co-twin of an affected twin (not recorded which). The sample comprised blood. The gene calls are TRBV12-3 or TRBV12-4 and TRBJ1-5. The CDR3 is CASSETSLGQPQHF.